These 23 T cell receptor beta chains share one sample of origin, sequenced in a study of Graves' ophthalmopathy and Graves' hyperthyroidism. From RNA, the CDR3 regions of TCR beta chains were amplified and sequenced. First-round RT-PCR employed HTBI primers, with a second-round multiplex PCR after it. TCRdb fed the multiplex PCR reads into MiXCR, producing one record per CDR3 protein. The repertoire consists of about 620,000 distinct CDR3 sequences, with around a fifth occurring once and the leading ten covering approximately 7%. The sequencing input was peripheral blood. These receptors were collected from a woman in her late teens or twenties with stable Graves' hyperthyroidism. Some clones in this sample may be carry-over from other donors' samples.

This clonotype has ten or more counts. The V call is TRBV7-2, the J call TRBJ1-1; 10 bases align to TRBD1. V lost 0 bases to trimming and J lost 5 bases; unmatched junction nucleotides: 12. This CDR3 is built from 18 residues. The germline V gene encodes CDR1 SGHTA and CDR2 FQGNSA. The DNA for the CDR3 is TGTGCCAGCAGCTTAGCCACGGGGGGGGACAGGGGTCATACTGAAGCTTTCTTT. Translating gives CASSLATGGDRGHTEAFF.

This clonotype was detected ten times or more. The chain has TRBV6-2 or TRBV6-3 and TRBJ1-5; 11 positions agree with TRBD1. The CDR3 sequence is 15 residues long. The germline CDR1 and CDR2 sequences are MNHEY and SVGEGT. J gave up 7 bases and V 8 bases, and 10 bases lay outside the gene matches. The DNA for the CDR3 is TGTGCCAGCCGGTCGGGACAGGGGGATCGACAGCCCCAGCATTTT. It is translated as CASRSGQGDRQPQHF.

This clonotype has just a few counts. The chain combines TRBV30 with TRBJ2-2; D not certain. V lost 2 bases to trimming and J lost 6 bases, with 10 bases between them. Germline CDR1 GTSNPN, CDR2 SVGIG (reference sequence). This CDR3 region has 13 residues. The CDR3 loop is CAWSPPPPGELFF. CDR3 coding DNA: TGTGCCTGGAGTCCCCCCCCGCCCGGGGAGCTGTTTTTT.

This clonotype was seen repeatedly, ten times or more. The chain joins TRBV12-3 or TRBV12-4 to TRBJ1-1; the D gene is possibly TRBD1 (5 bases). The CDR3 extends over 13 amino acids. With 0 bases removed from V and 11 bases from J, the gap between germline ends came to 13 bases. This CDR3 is CASSLAGAPGAFF. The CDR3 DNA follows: TGTGCCAGCAGTTTAGCGGGTGCCCCAGGGGCTTTCTTT.

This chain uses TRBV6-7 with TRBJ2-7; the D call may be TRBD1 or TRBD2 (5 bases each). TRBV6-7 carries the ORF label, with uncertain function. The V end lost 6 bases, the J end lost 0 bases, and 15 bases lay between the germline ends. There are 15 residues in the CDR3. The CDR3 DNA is TGTGCCAGCAGCTCACCGGGACCGAACTCCTACGAGCAGTACTTC. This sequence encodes CASSSPGPNSYEQYF.

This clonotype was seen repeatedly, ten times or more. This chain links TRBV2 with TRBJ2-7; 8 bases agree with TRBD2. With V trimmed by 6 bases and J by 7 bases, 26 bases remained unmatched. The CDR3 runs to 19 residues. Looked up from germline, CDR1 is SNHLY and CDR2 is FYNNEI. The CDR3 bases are TGTGCCAGCAGCGTAGCCGGGACTAGTATATCTAGGAGGACTAATGAGCAGTACTTC. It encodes CASSVAGTSISRRTNEQYF.

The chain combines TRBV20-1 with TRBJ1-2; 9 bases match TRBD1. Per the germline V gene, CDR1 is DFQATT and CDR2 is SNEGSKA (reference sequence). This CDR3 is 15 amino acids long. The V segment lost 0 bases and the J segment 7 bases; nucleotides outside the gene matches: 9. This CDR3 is CSARDAAGTGIGYTF. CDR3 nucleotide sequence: TGCAGTGCTAGAGATGCAGCCGGGACAGGGATTGGCTACACCTTC.

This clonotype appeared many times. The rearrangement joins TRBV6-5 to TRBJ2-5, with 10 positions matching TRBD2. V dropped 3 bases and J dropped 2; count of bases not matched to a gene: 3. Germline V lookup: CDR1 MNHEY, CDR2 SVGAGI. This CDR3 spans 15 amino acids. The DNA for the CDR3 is TGTGCCAGCAGTTATGGGGGACTAGCGCAAGAGACCCAGTACTTC. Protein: CASSYGGLAQETQYF.

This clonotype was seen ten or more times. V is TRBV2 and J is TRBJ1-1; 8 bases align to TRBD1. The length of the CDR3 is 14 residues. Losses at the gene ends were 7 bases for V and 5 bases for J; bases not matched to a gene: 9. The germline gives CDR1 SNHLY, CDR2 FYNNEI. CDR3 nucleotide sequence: TGTGCCAGCACTAAAGCAGGGGGCGGTACTGAAGCTTTCTTT. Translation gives CASTKAGGGTEAFF.

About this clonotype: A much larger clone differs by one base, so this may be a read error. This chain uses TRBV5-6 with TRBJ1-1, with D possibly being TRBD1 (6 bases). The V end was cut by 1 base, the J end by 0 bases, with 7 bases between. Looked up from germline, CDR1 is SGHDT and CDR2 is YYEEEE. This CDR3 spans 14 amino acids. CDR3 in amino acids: CASSLYRVNTEAFF. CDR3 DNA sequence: TGTGCCAGCAGCTTGTACAGGGTGAACACTGAAGCTTTCTTT.

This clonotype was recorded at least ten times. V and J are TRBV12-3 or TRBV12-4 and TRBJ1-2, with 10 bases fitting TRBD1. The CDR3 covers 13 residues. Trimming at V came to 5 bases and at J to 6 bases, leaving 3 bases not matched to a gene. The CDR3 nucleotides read TGTGCCAGCAGTCCAGACAGGGGGCATGGCTACACCTTC. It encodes CASSPDRGHGYTF.

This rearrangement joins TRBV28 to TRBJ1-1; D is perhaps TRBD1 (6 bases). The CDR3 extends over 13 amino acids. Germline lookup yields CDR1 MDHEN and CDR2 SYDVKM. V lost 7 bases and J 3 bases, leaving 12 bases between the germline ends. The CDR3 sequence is CASIKGGDTEAFF. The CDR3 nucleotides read TGTGCCAGCATTAAGGGGGGGGACACTGAAGCTTTCTTT. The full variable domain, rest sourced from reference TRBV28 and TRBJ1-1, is DVKVTQSSRYLVKRTGEKVFLECVQDMDHENMFWYRQDPGLGLRLIYFSYDVKMKEKGDIPEGYSVSREKKERFSLILESASTNQTSMYLCASIKGGDTEAFFGQGTRLTVV.

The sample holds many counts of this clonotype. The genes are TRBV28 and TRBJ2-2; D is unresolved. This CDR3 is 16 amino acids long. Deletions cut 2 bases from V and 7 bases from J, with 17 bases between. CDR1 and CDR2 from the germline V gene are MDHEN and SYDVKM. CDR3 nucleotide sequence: TGTGCCAGCAGTTTAATCAAGCCGCCAAAGGGCGGGGAGCTGTTTTTT. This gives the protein CASSLIKPPKGGELFF.

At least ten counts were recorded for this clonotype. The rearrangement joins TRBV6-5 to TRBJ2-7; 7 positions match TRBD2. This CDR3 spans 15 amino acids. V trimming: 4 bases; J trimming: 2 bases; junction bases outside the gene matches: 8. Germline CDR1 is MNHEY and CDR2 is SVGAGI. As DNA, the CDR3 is TGTGCCAGCAGTTCTAGCGGAGGAAGGGCCTACGAGCAGTACTTC. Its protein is CASSSSGGRAYEQYF.

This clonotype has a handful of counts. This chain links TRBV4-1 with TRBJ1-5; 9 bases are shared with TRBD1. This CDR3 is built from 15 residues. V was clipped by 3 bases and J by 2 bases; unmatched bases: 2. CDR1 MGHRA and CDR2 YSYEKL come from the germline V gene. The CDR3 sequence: CASSQWTGGNQPQHF. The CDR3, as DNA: TGCGCCAGCAGCCAGTGGACAGGGGGCAATCAGCCCCAGCATTTT.

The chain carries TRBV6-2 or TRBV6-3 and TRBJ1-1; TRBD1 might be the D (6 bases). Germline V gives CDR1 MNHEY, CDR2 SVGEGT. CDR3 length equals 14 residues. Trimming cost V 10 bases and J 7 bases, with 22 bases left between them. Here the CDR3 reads CATAAVTGGDEAFF. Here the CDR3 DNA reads TGTGCCACCGCAGCAGTGACAGGAGGTGATGAAGCTTTCTTT.

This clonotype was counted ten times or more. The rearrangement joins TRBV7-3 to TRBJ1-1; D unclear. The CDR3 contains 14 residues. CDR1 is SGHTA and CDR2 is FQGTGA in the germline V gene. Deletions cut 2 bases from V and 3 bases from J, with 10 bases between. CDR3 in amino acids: CASSLGGGDTEAFF. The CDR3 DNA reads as TGTGCCAGCAGCTTAGGAGGCGGGGACACTGAAGCTTTCTTT.

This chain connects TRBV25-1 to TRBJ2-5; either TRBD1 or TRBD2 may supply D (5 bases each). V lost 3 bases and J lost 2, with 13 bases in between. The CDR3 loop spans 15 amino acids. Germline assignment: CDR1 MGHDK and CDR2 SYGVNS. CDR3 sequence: CASSDGGEPQETQYF. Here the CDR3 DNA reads TGTGCCAGCAGTGATGGGGGAGAGCCGCAAGAGACCCAGTACTTC.

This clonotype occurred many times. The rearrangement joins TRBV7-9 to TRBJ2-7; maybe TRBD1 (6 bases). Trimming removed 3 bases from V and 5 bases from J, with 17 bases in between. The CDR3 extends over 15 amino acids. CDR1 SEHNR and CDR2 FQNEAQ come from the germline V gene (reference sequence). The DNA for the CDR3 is TGTGCCAGCAGCTTCCTACAGGGTATTGTCGACGAGCAGTACTTC. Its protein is CASSFLQGIVDEQYF.

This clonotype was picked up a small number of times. DNA for the CDR3: TGTGCCAGCAGCCTAAACCGCTTTGATATGAACACTGAAGCTTTCTTT. Amino acids: CASSLNRFDMNTEAFF. This sequence joins TRBV7-8 and TRBJ1-1; no firm D call. The V and J ends lost 5 bases and 0 bases respectively, with 16 bases between them. Germline V gene data show CDR1 as SGHVS and CDR2 as FQNEAQ. The CDR3 totals 16 residues.

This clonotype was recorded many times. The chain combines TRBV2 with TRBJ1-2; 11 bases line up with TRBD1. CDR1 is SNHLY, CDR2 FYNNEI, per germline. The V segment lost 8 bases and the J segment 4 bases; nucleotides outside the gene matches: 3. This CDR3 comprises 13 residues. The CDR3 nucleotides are TGTGCCAGCGGGACAGGGGGATTCTATGGCTACACCTTC. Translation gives CASGTGGFYGYTF.

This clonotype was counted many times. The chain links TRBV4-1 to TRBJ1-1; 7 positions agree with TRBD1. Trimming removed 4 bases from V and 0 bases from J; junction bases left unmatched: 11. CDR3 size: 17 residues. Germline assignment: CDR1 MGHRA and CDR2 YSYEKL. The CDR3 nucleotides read TGCGCCAGCAGCCGAGGTCCCCAGGGGGGCATGAACACTGAAGCTTTCTTT. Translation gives CASSRGPQGGMNTEAFF.

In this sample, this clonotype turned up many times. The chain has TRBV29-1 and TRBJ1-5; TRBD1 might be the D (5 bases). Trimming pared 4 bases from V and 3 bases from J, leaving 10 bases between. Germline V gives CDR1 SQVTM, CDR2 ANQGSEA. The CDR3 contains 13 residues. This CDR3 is CSVVWGTNQPQHF. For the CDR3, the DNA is TGCAGCGTTGTGTGGGGCACCAATCAGCCCCAGCATTTT.